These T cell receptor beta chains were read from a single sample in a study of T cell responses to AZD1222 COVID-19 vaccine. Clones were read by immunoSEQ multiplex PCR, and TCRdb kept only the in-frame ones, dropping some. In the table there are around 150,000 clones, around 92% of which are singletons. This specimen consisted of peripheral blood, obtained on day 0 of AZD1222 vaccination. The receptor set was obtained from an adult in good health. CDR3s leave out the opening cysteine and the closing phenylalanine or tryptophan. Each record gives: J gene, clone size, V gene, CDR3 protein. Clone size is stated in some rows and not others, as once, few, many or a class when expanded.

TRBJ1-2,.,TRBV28,ASSFQGANGYT
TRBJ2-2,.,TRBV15,ATSRDQPSGGELF
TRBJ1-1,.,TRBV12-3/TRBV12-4,ASSPENTEAF
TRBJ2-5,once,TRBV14,ASSPLGTDIQETQY
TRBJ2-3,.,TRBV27,ASSPRRTDTQY
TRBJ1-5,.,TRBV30,AWSRSWDSEGNQPQH
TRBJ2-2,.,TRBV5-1,ASSYASGSSGELF
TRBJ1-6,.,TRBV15,ATSSPGTGRNSPLH
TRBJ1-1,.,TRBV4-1,ASSHRNTEAF
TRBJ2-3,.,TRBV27,ASSLMDGTDTQY
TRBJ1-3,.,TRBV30,AWSRPGLSGNTIY
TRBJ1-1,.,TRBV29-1,SVRQGYFTEAF
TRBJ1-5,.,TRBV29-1,SVPQGPGQPQH
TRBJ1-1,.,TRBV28,ASTPTRGRGHTEAF
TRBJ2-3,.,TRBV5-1,ASRPSDTDTQY
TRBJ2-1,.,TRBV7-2,ASSNGYEQF
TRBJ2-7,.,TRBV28,ASSLFRDRYEQY
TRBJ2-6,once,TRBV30,AWMRVSGANVLT
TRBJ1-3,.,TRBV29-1,SVDAGAGNTIY
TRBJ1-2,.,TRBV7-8,ASSPPEQVGYGYT
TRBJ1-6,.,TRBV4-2,ASSPKAESRNSPLH
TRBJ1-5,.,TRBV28,ASEPGGGHVSNQPQH
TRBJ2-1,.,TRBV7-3,ASSLAPTGTSANNEQF
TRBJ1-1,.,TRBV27,ASSLGGGTEAF
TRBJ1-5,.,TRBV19,ASSIEQGGQH
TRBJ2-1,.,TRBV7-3,ASSLEVSHEQF
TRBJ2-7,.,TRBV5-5,ASSLAGQGFEQY
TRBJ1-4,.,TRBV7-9,ASSSNRARTNEKLF
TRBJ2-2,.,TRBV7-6,ASSLRLAAGTGELF
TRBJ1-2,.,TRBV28,ASSGDYGYT
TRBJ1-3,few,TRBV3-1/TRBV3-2,ASSQDYRTGTGGNTIY
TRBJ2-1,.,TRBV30,AWSPGQGGNEQF
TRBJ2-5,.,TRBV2,ASSGLGASQETQY
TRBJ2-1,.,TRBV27,ASSLSNEQF
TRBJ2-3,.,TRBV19,ASSISPGGAGTDTQY
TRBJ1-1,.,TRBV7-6,ASSSQPTEVGNTEAF
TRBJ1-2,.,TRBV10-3,AISAHLWTGTYT
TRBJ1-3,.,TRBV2,ASRPTRTGAHSGNTIY
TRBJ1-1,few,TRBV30,AWSVDRPNTEAF
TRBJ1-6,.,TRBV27,ASSFDQGNSPLH
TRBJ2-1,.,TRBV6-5,AGTSGSINEQF
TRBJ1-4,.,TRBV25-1,VSSEGREKLF
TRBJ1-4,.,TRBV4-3,ASSQSYPGHGVEEKLF
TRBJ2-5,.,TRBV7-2,ASSFSGTQY
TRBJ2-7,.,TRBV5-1,ASSPAGGLSYEQY
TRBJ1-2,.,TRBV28,ASSPTRGEGGYT
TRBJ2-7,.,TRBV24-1,ATSDASGDSGN
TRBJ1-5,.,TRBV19,ASRLDFGNSNQPQH
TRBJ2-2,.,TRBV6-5,ASRAGLAGAGELF
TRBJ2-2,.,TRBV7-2,ASSQYPWTSGRGGELF
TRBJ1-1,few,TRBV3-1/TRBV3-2,ASSWGSGGHTEAF
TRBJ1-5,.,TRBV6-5,ASILGGLGNQPQH
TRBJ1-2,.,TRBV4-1,ASSQDWGAGYT
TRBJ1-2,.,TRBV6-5,ASSPSGESRGYT
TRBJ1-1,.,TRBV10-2,ASSVTARGLILETEAF
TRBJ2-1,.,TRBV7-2,ASSLPLAGESSYNEQF
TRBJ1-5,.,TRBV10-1,ASSPGTVVGPQH